Below, 6 T cell receptor beta chains from the same sample are listed, as sequenced in a study of T cells after yellow fever vaccination. TCRdb independently ran MiXCR on the 5' RACE reads; one entry per CDR3 protein. The table records 200,000 to 300,000 distinct CDR3 sequences, 6.7% of them present only once. This material consisted of CD4+ T cells sorted from PBMCs, taken on the day of the yellow fever booster vaccination. These receptors were obtained from a man younger than 40 who received the YFV17D yellow fever vaccine.

The chain combines TRBV5-1 with TRBJ2-3; a weak D match, TRBD1 (6 bases). The V end lost 9 bases, the J end lost 6 bases, and 20 bases lay between the germline ends. This CDR3 comprises 14 residues. The germline CDR1 and CDR2 sequences are SGHRS and YFSETQ. CDR3 nucleotides: TGCGCCACCTCTTCACAGGGTCCCAAGGATACGCAGTATTTT. Residues: CATSSQGPKDTQYF.

This chain uses TRBV7-9 with TRBJ2-7; possible D gene TRBD2, 6 bases. The CDR3 is 14 residues long. With 3 bases removed from V and 6 bases from J, the gap between germline ends came to 15 bases. Germline V gene data show CDR1 as SEHNR and CDR2 as FQNEAQ (reference sequence). The CDR3 bases are TGTGCCAGCAGCTTGTTTGTGGGAGGACTCGAGCAGTACTTC. This codes for CASSLFVGGLEQYF.

This clonotype was recorded at least ten times. The chain carries TRBV9 and TRBJ2-1; D unclear. The germline gives CDR1 SGDLS, CDR2 YYNGEE. Trimming cost V 2 bases and J 6 bases, with 12 bases left between them. The CDR3 covers 14 residues. The CDR3 sequence is CASSVDLAANEQFF. In DNA form, the CDR3 reads TGTGCCAGCAGCGTGGACCTGGCGGCCAATGAGCAGTTCTTC.

This clonotype was found a few times. The rearrangement uses TRBV7-2 and TRBJ2-1, with 10 bases identical to TRBD2. The CDR3 covers 15 residues. V shed 0 bases, J shed 8 bases, and the junction held 4 bases outside the gene matches. The V gene's germline CDR1 is SGHTA and CDR2 FQGNSA. The CDR3 DNA sequence: TGTGCCAGCAGCTTAGCTAGCGGGAGGCACTATGAGCAGTTCTTC. Amino acid sequence: CASSLASGRHYEQFF. Full variable domain (outside the CDR3, taken from reference TRBV7-2 and TRBJ2-1): GAGVSQSPSNKVTEKGKDVELRCDPISGHTALYWYRQSLGQGLEFLIYFQGNSAPDKSGLPSDRFSAERTGGSVSTLTIQRTQQEDSAVYLCASSLASGRHYEQFFGPGTRLTVL.

This clonotype was seen only a few times. The V and J genes are TRBV14 and TRBJ2-3; D not resolved. The germline V gene encodes CDR1 SGHDN and CDR2 FVKESK. Trimming took off 0 bases at V and 7 bases at J, with 11 bases between the two ends. There are 14 residues in the CDR3. In DNA form, the CDR3 reads TGTGCCAGCAGCCAAGAGCTACCTAGGAATACGCAGTATTTT. As protein: CASSQELPRNTQYF.

The gene calls are TRBV2 and TRBJ2-2, with D possibly being TRBD2 (5 bases). In germline, CDR1 is SNHLY, CDR2 FYNNEI. Trimming cost V 4 bases and J 0 bases, with 9 bases left between them. This CDR3 has 15 residues. CDR3 coding DNA: TGTGCCAGCAGTGCCGGAGGACCGAACACCGGGGAGCTGTTTTTT. It translates to CASSAGGPNTGELFF.